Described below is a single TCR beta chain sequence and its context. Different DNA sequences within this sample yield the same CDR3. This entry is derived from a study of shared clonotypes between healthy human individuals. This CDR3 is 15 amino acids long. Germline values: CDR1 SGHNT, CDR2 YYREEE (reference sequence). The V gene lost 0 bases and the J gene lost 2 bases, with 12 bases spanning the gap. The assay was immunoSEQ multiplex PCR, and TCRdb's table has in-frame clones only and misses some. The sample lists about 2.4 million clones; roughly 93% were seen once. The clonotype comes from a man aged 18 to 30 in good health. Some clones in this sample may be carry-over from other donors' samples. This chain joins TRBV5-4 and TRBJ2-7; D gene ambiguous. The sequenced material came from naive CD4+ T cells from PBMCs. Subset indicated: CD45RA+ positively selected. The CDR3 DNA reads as TGTGCCAGCAGCTTGGGGCAGGCCTCCCCCTACGAGCAGTACTTC. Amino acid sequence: CASSLGQASPYEQYF.